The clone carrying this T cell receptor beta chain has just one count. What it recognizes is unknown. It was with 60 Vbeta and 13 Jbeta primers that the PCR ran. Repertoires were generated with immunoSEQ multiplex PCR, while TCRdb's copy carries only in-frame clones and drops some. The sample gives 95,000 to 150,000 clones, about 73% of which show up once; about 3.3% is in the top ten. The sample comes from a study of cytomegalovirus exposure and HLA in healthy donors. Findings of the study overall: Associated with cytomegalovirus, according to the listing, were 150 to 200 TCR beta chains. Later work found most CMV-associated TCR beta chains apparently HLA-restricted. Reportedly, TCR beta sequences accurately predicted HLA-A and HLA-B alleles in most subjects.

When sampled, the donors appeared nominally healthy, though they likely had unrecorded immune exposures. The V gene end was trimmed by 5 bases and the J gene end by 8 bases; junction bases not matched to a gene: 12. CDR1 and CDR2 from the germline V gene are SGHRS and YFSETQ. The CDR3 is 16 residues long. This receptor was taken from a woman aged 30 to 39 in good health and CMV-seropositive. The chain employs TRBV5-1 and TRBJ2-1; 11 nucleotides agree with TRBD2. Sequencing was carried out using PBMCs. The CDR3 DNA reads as TGCGCCAGCAGATTAGCGGGGGGGCCGATGCCCCATGAGCAGTTCTTC. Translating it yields CASRLAGGPMPHEQFF.